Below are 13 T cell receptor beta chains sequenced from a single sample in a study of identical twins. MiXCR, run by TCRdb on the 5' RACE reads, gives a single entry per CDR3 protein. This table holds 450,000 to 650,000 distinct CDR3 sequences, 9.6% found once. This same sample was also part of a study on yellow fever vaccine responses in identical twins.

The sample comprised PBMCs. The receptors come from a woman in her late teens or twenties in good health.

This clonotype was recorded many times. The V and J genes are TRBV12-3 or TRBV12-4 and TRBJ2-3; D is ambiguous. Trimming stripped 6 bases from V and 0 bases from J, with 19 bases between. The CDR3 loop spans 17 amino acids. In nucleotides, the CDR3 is TGTGCCAGCAGCCCCCTAAATTCAGCTGTAAGCACAGATACGCAGTATTTT. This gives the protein CASSPLNSAVSTDTQYF.

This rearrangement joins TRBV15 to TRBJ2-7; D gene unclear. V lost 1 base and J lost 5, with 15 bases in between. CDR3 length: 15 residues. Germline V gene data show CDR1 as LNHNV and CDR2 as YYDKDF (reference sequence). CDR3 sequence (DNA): TGTGCCACCAGCAGAGGGTCCTCCAACCCCCACGAGCAGTACTTC. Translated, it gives CATSRGSSNPHEQYF. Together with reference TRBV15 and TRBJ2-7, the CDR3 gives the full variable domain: DAMVIQNPRYQVTQFGKPVTLSCSQTLNHNVMYWYQQKSSQAPKLLFHYYDKDFNNEADTPDNFQSRRPNTSFCFLDIRSPGLGDTAMYLCATSRGSSNPHEQYFGPGTRLTVT.

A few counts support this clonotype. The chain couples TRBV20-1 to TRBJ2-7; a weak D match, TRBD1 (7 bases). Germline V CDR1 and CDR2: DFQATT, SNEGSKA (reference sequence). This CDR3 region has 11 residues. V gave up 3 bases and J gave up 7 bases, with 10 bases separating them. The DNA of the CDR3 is TGCAGTGCTAGTCAGGGGGGAGAGCAGTACTTC. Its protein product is CSASQGGEQYF.

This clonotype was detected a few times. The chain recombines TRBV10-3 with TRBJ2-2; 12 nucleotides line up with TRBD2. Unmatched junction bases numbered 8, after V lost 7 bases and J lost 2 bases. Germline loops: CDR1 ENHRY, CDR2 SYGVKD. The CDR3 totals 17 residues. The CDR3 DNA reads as TGTGCCATCACCTCGACTAGCGGGAGACCTAACACCGGGGAGCTGTTTTTT. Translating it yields CAITSTSGRPNTGELFF.

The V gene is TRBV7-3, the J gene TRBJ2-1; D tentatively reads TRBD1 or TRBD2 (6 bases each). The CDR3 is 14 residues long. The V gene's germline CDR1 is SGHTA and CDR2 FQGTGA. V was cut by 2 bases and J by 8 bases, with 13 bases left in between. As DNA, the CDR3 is TGTGCCAGCAGCTTAGAGGGGGGCTATGATGAGCAGTTCTTC. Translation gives CASSLEGGYDEQFF.

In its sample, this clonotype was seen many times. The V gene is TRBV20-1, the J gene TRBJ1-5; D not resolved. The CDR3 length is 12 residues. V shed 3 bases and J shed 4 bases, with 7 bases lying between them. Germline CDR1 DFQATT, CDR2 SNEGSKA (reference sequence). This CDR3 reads CSASIGNQPQHF. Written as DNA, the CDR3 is TGCAGTGCTAGCATTGGGAATCAGCCCCAGCATTTT.

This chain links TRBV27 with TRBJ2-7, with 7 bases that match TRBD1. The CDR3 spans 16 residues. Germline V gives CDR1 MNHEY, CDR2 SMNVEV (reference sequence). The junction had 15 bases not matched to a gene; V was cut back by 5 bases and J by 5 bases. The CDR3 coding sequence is TGTGCCAGCAGTCCGACAGGGCCCATTGGGGTGGACGAGCAGTACTTC. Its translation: CASSPTGPIGVDEQYF.

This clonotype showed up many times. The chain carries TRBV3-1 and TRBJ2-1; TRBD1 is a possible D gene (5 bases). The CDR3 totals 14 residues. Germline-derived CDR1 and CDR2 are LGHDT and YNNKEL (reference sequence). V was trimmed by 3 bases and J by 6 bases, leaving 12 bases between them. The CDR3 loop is CASSHPGQGNEQFF. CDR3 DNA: TGTGCCAGCAGCCACCCCGGGCAGGGCAATGAGCAGTTCTTC.

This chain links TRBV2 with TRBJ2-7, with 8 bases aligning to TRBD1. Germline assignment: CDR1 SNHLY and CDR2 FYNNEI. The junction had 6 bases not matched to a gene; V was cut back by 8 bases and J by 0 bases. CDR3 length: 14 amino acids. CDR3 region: CASSPTGVSYEQYF. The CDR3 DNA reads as TGTGCCAGCTCCCCGACAGGGGTCTCCTACGAGCAGTACTTC.

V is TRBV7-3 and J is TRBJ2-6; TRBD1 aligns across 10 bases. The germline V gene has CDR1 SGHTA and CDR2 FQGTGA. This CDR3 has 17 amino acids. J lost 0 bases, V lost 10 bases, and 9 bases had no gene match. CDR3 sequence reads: CATSPGTGASGANVLTF. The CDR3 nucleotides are TGTGCCACCTCGCCTGGGACAGGGGCCTCTGGGGCCAACGTCCTGACTTTC.

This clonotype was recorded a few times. The CDR3 protein is CATSRDAIMNYEQFF. CDR3 coding DNA: TGTGCCACCAGCAGGGATGCAATAATGAACTACGAGCAGTTCTTC. The chain couples TRBV15 to TRBJ2-1; D is ambiguous. Germline CDR1 reads LNHNV; CDR2 reads YYDKDF (reference sequence). The CDR3 extends over 15 amino acids. V was cut by 3 bases and J by 10 bases, with 19 bases left in between.

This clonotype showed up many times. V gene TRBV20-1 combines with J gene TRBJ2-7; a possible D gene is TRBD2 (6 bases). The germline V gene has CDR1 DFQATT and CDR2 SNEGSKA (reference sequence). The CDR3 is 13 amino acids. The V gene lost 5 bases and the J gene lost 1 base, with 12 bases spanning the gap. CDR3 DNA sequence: TGCAGTGCTGGGGAGCGGGTATCCTACGAGCAGTACTTC. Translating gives CSAGERVSYEQYF.

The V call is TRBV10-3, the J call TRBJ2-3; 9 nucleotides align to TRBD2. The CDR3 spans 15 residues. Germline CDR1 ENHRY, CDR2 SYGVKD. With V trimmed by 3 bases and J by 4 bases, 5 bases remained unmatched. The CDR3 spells CAISDRLAGADTQYF. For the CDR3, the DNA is TGTGCCATCAGTGATAGGTTAGCGGGAGCAGATACGCAGTATTTT.